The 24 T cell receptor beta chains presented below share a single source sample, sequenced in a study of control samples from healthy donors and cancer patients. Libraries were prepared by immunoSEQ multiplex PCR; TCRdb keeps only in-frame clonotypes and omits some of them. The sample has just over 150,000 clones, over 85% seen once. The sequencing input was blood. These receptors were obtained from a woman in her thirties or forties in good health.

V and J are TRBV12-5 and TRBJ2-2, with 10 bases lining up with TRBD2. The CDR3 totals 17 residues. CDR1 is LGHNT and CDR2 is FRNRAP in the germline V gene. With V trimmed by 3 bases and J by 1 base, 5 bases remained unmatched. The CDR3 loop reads CASGLRTSGLNTGELFF. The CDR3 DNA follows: TGTGCTAGTGGTTTAAGGACTAGCGGTTTGAACACCGGGGAGCTGTTTTTT.

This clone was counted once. CDR3 loop: CASSSGTGFGNTEAFF. CDR3 DNA sequence: TGTGCCAGCAGCTCCGGGACAGGGTTTGGAAACACTGAAGCTTTCTTT. The rearrangement joins TRBV5-6 to TRBJ1-1; 9 bases are shared with TRBD1. Germline CDR1 SGHDT, CDR2 YYEEEE. V gave up 3 bases and J gave up 2 bases; unmatched junction bases: 8. The CDR3 extends over 16 amino acids.

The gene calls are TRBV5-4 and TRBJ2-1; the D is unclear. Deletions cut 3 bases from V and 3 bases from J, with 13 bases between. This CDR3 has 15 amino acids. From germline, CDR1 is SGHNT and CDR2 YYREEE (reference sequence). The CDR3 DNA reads TGTGCCAGCAGCTCACCCGGTGGGCGCTACAATGAGCAGTTCTTC. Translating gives CASSSPGGRYNEQFF.

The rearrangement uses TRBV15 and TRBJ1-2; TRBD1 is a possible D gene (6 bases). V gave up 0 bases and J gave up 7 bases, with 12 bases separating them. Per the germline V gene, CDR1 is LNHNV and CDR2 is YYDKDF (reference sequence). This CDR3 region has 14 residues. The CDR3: CATSREQGPVGYTF. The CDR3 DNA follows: TGTGCCACCAGCAGAGAACAGGGCCCCGTTGGCTACACCTTC. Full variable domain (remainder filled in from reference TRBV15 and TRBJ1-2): DAMVIQNPRYQVTQFGKPVTLSCSQTLNHNVMYWYQQKSSQAPKLLFHYYDKDFNNEADTPDNFQSRRPNTSFCFLDIRSPGLGDTAMYLCATSREQGPVGYTFGSGTRLTVV.

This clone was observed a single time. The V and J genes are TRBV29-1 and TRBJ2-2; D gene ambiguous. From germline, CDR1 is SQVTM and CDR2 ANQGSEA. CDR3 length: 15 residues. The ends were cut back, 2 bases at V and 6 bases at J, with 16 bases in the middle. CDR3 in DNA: TGCAGCGTTGAATACGCGGCTAGTCATCCCGGGGAGCTGTTTTTT. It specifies CSVEYAASHPGELFF.

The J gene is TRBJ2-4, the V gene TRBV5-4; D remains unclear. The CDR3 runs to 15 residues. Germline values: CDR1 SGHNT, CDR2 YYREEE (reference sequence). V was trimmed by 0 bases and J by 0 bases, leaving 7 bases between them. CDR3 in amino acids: CASSLGPLAKNIQYF. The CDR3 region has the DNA TGTGCCAGCAGCTTGGGCCCTTTAGCCAAAAACATTCAGTACTTC.

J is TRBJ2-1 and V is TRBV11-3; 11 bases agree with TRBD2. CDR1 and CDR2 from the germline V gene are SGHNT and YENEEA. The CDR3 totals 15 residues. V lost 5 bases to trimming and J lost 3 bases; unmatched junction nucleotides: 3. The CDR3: CASSTGLAVYNEQFF. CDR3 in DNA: TGTGCCAGCAGCACGGGACTAGCGGTCTACAATGAGCAGTTCTTC.

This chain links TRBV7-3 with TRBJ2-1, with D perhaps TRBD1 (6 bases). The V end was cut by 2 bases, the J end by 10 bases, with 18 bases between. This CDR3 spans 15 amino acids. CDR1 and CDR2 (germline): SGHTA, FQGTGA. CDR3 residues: CASSLLQGLLGEQFF. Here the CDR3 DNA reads TGTGCCAGCAGCTTACTTCAGGGGCTTTTGGGGGAGCAGTTCTTC.

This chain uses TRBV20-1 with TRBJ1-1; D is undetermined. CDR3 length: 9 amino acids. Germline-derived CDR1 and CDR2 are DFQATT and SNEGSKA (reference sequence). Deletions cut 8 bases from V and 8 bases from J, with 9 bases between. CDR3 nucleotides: TGCAGTATCGGGGAGGAAGCTTTCTTT. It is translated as CSIGEEAFF.

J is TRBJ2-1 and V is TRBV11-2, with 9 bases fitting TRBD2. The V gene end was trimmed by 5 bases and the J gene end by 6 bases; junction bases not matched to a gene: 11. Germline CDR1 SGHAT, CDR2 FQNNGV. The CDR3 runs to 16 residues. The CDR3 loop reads CASSLAVLAGVNEQFF. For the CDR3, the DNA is TGTGCCAGCAGCCTAGCCGTATTAGCGGGGGTCAATGAGCAGTTCTTC.

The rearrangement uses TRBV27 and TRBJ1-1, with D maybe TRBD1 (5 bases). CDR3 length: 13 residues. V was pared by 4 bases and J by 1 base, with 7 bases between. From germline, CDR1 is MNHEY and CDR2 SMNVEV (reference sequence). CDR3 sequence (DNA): TGTGCCAGCAGTTACAGGAGGAACACTGAAGCTTTCTTT. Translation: CASSYRRNTEAFF.

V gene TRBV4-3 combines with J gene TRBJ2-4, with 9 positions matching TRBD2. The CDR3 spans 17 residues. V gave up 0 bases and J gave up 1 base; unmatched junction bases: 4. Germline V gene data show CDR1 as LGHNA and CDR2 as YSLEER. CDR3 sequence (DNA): TGCGCCAGCAGCCAAGATCCCAGCGGGGGGGCCAAAAACATTCAGTACTTC. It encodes CASSQDPSGGAKNIQYF.

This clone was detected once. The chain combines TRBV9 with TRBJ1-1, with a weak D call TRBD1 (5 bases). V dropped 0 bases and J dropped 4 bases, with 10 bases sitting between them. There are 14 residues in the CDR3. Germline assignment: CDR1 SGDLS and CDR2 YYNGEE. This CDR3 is CASSVGWGSTEAFF. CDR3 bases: TGTGCCAGCAGCGTAGGGTGGGGCAGCACTGAAGCTTTCTTT. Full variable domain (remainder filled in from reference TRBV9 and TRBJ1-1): DSGVTQTPKHLITATGQRVTLRCSPRSGDLSVYWYQQSLDQGLQFLIQYYNGEERAKGNILERFSAQQFPDLHSELNLSSLELGDSALYFCASSVGWGSTEAFFGQGTRLTVV.

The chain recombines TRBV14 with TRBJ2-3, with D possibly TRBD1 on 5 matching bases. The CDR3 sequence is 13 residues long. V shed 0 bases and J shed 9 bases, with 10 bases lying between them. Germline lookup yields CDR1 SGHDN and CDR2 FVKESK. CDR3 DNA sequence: TGTGCCAGCAGCCAAGAGGGGCCTAGGACGCAGTATTTT. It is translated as CASSQEGPRTQYF.

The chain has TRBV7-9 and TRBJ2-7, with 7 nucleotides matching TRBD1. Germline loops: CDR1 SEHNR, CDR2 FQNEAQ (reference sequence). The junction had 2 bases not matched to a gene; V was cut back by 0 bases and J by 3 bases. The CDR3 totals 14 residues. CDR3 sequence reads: CASSLADRDYEQYF. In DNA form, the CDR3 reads TGTGCCAGCAGCTTAGCCGACAGGGACTACGAGCAGTACTTC.

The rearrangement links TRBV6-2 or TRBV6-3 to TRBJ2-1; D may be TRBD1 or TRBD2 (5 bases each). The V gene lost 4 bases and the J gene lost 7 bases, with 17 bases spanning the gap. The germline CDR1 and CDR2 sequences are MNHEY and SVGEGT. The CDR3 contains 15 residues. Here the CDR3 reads CASSLRPGTGNEQFF. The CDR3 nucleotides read TGTGCCAGCAGTTTACGTCCGGGGACGGGGAATGAGCAGTTCTTC.

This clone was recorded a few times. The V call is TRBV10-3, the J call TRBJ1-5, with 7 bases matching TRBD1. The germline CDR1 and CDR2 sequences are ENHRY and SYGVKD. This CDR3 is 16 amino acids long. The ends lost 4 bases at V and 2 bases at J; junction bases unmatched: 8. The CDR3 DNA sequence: TGTGCCATCAGTGCTGGCAGGGGGGACGGCAATCAGCCCCAGCATTTT. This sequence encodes CAISAGRGDGNQPQHF.

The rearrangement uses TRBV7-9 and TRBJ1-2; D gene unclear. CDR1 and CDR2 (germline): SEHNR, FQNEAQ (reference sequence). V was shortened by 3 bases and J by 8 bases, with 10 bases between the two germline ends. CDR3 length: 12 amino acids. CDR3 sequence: CASSLETAGYTF. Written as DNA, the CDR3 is TGTGCCAGCAGCTTGGAGACCGCCGGCTACACCTTC.

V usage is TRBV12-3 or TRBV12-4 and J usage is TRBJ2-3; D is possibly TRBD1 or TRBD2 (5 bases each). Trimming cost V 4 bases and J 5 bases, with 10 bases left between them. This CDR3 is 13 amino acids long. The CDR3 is CASSSSGGDTQYF. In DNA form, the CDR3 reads TGTGCCAGCAGTTCTTCTGGGGGAGATACGCAGTATTTT.

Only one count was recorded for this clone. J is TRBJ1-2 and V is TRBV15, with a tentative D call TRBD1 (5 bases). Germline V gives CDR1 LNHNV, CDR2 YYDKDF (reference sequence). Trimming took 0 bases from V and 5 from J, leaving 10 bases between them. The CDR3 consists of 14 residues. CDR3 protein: CATSRDRSGYGYTF. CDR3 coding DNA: TGTGCCACCAGCAGAGATCGTTCAGGGTATGGCTACACCTTC.

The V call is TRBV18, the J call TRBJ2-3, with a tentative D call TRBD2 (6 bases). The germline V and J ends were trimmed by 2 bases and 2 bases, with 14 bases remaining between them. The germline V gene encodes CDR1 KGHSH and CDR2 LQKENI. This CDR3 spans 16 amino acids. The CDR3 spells CASSPVPGTYTDTQYF. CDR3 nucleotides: TGTGCCAGCTCACCAGTCCCGGGGACTTACACAGATACGCAGTATTTT.

The CDR3 sequence is CASGGHVEYGYTF. The DNA of the CDR3 is TGTGCCAGCGGGGGCCACGTGGAATATGGCTACACCTTC. V is TRBV9 and J is TRBJ1-2, with a tentative D call TRBD1 (6 bases). Per the germline V gene, CDR1 is SGDLS and CDR2 is YYNGEE. V was pared by 7 bases and J by 5 bases, with 15 bases between. CDR3 length equals 13 residues.

CDR3 sequence: CASSLTSGGTVVQFF. The CDR3 region has the DNA TGCGCCAGCAGCTTGACTAGCGGGGGGACCGTGGTGCAGTTCTTC. The rearrangement links TRBV5-1 to TRBJ2-1; 12 nucleotides line up with TRBD2. The length of the CDR3 is 15 residues. Germline V gene lookup returns CDR1 SGHRS and CDR2 YFSETQ. V was clipped by 1 base and J by 12 bases; unmatched bases: 8.

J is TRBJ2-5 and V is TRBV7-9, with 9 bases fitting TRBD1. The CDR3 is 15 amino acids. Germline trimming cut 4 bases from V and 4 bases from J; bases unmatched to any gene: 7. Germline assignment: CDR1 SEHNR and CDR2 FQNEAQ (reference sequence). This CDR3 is CASSYPGQGSETQYF. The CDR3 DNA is TGTGCCAGCAGCTACCCGGGACAGGGTTCAGAGACCCAGTACTTC.